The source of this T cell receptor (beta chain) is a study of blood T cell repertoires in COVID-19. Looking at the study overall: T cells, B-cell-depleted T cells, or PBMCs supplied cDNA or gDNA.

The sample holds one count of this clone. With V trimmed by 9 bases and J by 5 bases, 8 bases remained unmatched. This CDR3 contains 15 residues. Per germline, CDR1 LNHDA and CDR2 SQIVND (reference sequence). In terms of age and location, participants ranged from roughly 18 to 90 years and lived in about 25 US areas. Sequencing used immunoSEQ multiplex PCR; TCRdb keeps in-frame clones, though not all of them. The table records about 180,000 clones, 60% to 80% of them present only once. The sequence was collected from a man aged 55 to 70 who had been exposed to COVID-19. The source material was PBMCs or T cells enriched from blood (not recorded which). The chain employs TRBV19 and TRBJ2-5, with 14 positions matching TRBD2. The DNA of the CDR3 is TGTGCCAGCAGACTAGCGGGAGGGCTGAGTGAGACCCAGTACTTC. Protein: CASRLAGGLSETQYF.